These 26 T cell receptor beta chains came from one sample sequenced in a study of OX40 agonist ivuxolimab in advanced cancers. The assay was immunoSEQ multiplex PCR, and TCRdb's table has in-frame clones only and misses some. The sample consists of 60,000 to 95,000 clones, approximately 83% of them appearing once. Source: CD4+ or CD8+ T cells sorted from blood, taken in a trial of the OX40 agonist ivuxolimab. Source of these receptors: an adult with an advanced solid tumor such as melanoma, head and neck, liver or kidney cancer.

The J gene is TRBJ2-5, the V gene TRBV5-6, with D possibly matching TRBD1 (7 bases). The CDR3 consists of 15 residues. The germline CDR1 and CDR2 sequences are SGHDT and YYEEEE. V was clipped by 0 bases and J by 4 bases, with 13 bases between them. Here the CDR3 reads CASSLVLAGGETQYF. CDR3 nucleotide sequence: TGTGCCAGCAGCTTGGTACTAGCAGGGGGAGAGACCCAGTACTTC.

The CDR3 loop is CASSFGVSTDTQYF. The DNA of the CDR3 is TGCGCCAGCAGTTTCGGGGTTAGCACAGATACGCAGTATTTT. This rearrangement joins TRBV5-1 to TRBJ2-3, with D possibly TRBD2 on 5 matching bases. Trimming took off 5 bases at V and 0 bases at J, with 10 bases between the two ends. CDR1 is SGHRS, CDR2 YFSETQ, per germline. The CDR3 covers 14 residues.

The rearrangement joins TRBV5-1 to TRBJ2-1, with TRBD2 identical over 14 bases. The CDR3 is 17 amino acids. The V gene end was trimmed by 5 bases and the J gene end by 7 bases; junction bases not matched to a gene: 11. Germline-derived CDR1 and CDR2 are SGHRS and YFSETQ. In DNA form, the CDR3 reads TGCGCCAGCAGACGAGGACTAGCGGGGGGATTTGTAAATGAGCAGTTCTTC. Translated, it gives CASRRGLAGGFVNEQFF.

This clone has only one observation. The CDR3 nucleotides read TGTGCCAGCAGCAAGGGACAGGGACCCTACAATGAGCAGTTCTTC. This gives the protein CASSKGQGPYNEQFF. The chain carries TRBV5-8 and TRBJ2-1, with 9 bases aligning to TRBD1. J gave up 2 bases and V 4 bases, and 4 bases lay outside the gene matches. Germline lookup yields CDR1 SGHTS and CDR2 YDEGEE. The CDR3 length is 15 residues.

The rearrangement joins TRBV6-1 to TRBJ1-1, with 10 bases that match TRBD1. The CDR3 runs to 23 residues. In germline, CDR1 is MNHNS, CDR2 SASEGT. After removal of 0 bases from V and 0 bases from J, the junction contained 22 bases not matched to a gene. This chain's CDR3 is CASSEAWSRQGALLRLMNTEAFF. DNA for the CDR3: TGTGCCAGCAGTGAAGCGTGGTCCAGACAGGGGGCTCTGTTGAGGCTAATGAACACTGAAGCTTTCTTT.

The V call is TRBV5-4, the J call TRBJ1-2, with 9 bases fitting TRBD1. Germline CDR1 and CDR2: SGHNT and YYREEE (reference sequence). With V trimmed by 4 bases and J by 0 bases, 7 bases remained unmatched. This CDR3 is 16 amino acids long. The CDR3 protein is CASSRGTGLANYGYTF. The CDR3 DNA follows: TGTGCCAGCAGCCGGGGGACAGGGTTAGCTAACTATGGCTACACCTTC.

The chain links TRBV7-2 to TRBJ1-6; TRBD1 might be the D (5 bases). V was cut by 7 bases and J by 5 bases, with 15 bases left in between. Germline-derived CDR1 and CDR2 are SGHTA and FQGNSA. The CDR3 consists of 15 residues. The CDR3 protein is CASTTAYGDNSPLHF. The DNA for the CDR3 is TGTGCCAGCACGACAGCTTACGGCGATAATTCACCCCTCCACTTT.

V gene TRBV5-1 combines with J gene TRBJ1-1; 10 bases line up with TRBD1. V shed 3 bases and J 4 bases; nucleotides not matched to a gene: 3. This CDR3 is 14 amino acids long. From germline, CDR1 is SGHRS and CDR2 YFSETQ. CDR3 in amino acids: CASSSGQGGTEAFF. The CDR3 nucleotides are TGCGCCAGCAGCTCTGGACAGGGGGGCACTGAAGCTTTCTTT.

V is TRBV9 and J is TRBJ2-2; TRBD2 agrees at 7 bases. V dropped 3 bases and J dropped 5; count of bases not matched to a gene: 7. The length of the CDR3 is 15 residues. The germline gives CDR1 SGDLS, CDR2 YYNGEE. The CDR3 DNA follows: TGTGCCAGCAGCGCCGGGACTACGAGGACCGGGGAGCTGTTTTTT. Residues: CASSAGTTRTGELFF.

The chain combines TRBV10-3 with TRBJ1-1; tentative D call: TRBD1 (6 bases). V lost 2 bases and J lost 6, with 10 bases in between. This CDR3 comprises 13 residues. Germline V gives CDR1 ENHRY, CDR2 SYGVKD. CDR3 protein: CAISEQGRAEAFF. The CDR3 nucleotides are TGTGCCATCAGTGAGCAGGGGAGGGCTGAAGCTTTCTTT.

Details on this clone: Additional DNA sequences in this sample encode the identical CDR3. The gene calls are TRBV7-2 and TRBJ2-3; 9 bases are shared with TRBD2. Per the germline V gene, CDR1 is SGHTA and CDR2 is FQGNSA. The CDR3 is 13 residues long. The V and J ends lost 7 bases and 9 bases, in that order; junction bases with no gene match: 8. The chain's CDR3 is CASTLTTSGTQYF. CDR3 sequence (DNA): TGTGCCAGCACTTTAACGACTAGCGGCACGCAGTATTTT.

The J gene is TRBJ1-2, the V gene TRBV18; D is unresolved. V was shortened by 2 bases and J by 4 bases, with 8 bases between the two germline ends. Germline CDR1 reads KGHSH; CDR2 reads LQKENI. The CDR3 contains 13 residues. DNA for the CDR3: TGTGCCAGCTCACCAGAGGAACGCTATGGCTACACCTTC. Translation gives CASSPEERYGYTF.

This chain uses TRBV5-1 with TRBJ2-1, with 11 bases aligning to TRBD2. CDR1 is SGHRS and CDR2 is YFSETQ in the germline V gene. The CDR3 loop spans 15 amino acids. Trimming removed 6 bases from V and 6 bases from J; junction bases left unmatched: 8. CDR3 in DNA: TGCGCCAGCACCCTACTAGCGGGGGAGAGCAATGAGCAGTTCTTC. This translates into CASTLLAGESNEQFF.

The chain is built from TRBV6-5 and TRBJ1-3; no firm D call. V lost 0 bases and J 4 bases, leaving 7 bases between the germline ends. CDR3 length equals 14 residues. Germline assignment: CDR1 MNHEY and CDR2 SVGAGI. The CDR3 region is CASSYSAGGNTIYF. As DNA, the CDR3 is TGTGCCAGCAGTTACTCGGCGGGGGGAAACACCATATATTTT.

This sequence joins TRBV27 and TRBJ1-2; 8 nucleotides agree with TRBD1. CDR1 is MNHEY, CDR2 SMNVEV, per germline (reference sequence). J gave up 4 bases and V 5 bases, and 6 bases lay outside the gene matches. This CDR3 spans 14 amino acids. Written as DNA, the CDR3 is TGTGCCAGCAGTCCCGGGACAGGTCCCTATGGCTACACCTTC. It yields the protein CASSPGTGPYGYTF.

The chain uses TRBV5-4 and TRBJ2-4, with D unresolved. This CDR3 spans 16 amino acids. V lost 0 bases and J lost 0, with 10 bases in between. In germline, CDR1 is SGHNT, CDR2 YYREEE (reference sequence). CDR3 sequence reads: CASSLVGPVAKNIQYF. The CDR3 DNA sequence: TGTGCCAGCAGCTTGGTGGGCCCAGTAGCCAAAAACATTCAGTACTTC.

This chain joins TRBV5-6 and TRBJ2-2; possible D gene TRBD2, 6 bases. This CDR3 has 15 amino acids. Between the trimmed V and J ends, which lost 5 bases and 2 bases, there was a span of 13 bases. Germline V gene data show CDR1 as SGHDT and CDR2 as YYEEEE. CDR3 sequence (DNA): TGTGCCAGCAGGCGGGGACCGGGAAACACCGGGGAGCTGTTTTTT. Residues: CASRRGPGNTGELFF.

The CDR3 bases are TGTGCCAGTAAAAGGGACACAGATACGCAGTATTTT. This sequence encodes CASKRDTDTQYF. This chain connects TRBV19 to TRBJ2-3; D gene uncertain. This CDR3 is 12 amino acids long. V lost 7 bases, J lost 2 bases, and 7 bases lay in between. CDR1 LNHDA and CDR2 SQIVND come from the germline V gene (reference sequence). Based on the CDR3 plus reference TRBV19 and TRBJ2-3, the full variable domain is DGGITQSPKYLFRKEGQNVTLSCEQNLNHDAMYWYRQDPGQGLRLIYYSQIVNDFQKGDIAEGYSVSREKKESFPLTVTSAQKNPTAFYLCASKRDTDTQYFGPGTRLTVL.

The rearrangement links TRBV30 to TRBJ2-3, with D perhaps matching TRBD2 (5 bases). The CDR3 contains 12 residues. The germline V gene has CDR1 GTSNPN and CDR2 SVGIG (reference sequence). Trimming shortened V by 5 bases and J by 4 bases, and 10 bases separated the two germline ends. In nucleotides, the CDR3 is TGTGCCTGGGGACTCGCGTCAGATACGCAGTATTTT. As protein: CAWGLASDTQYF.

This rearrangement joins TRBV6-1 to TRBJ2-1; D is unresolved. The CDR3 totals 16 residues. Trimming removed 0 bases at V and 10 bases at J, with 19 bases between. CDR1 is MNHNS, CDR2 SASEGT, per germline. CDR3 coding DNA: TGTGCCAGCAGTGAAGCCTCATCCCAACCTTGGGGAGAGCAGTTCTTC. It yields the protein CASSEASSQPWGEQFF.

V and J are TRBV2 and TRBJ1-6; D not certain. The CDR3 has 13 amino acids. Germline V gives CDR1 SNHLY, CDR2 FYNNEI. V lost 1 base and J lost 9, with 7 bases in between. The CDR3 DNA reads TGTGCCAGCAGTGAAGAGACACTTTCACCCCTCCACTTT. This encodes CASSEETLSPLHF.

V usage is TRBV30 and J usage is TRBJ2-7; possible D gene TRBD1, 7 bases. The CDR3 is 13 amino acids. Deletions cut 4 bases from V and 6 bases from J, with 16 bases between. Germline CDR1 and CDR2: GTSNPN and SVGIG (reference sequence). The CDR3 nucleotides are TGTGCCTGGAAAATGACAGGGAGGAGCGAGCAGTACTTC. This sequence encodes CAWKMTGRSEQYF.

The chain carries TRBV5-1 and TRBJ2-7; D is perhaps TRBD1 (6 bases). CDR1 and CDR2 from the germline V gene are SGHRS and YFSETQ. Trimming took off 4 bases at V and 2 bases at J, with 16 bases between the two ends. The CDR3 contains 15 residues. CDR3 loop: CASSPRTDRPYEQYF. Here the CDR3 DNA reads TGCGCCAGCAGCCCCCGGACAGACCGACCCTACGAGCAGTACTTC. Full variable domain (remainder filled in from reference TRBV5-1 and TRBJ2-7): KAGVTQTPRYLIKTRGQQVTLSCSPISGHRSVSWYQQTPGQGLQFLFEYFSETQRNKGNFPGRFSGRQFSNSRSEMNVSTLELGDSALYLCASSPRTDRPYEQYFGPGTRLTVT.

The chain couples TRBV19 to TRBJ1-6; D gene unclear. Germline CDR1 is LNHDA and CDR2 is SQIVND (reference sequence). Trimming cost V 4 bases and J 8 bases, with 15 bases left between them. The CDR3 loop spans 15 amino acids. This CDR3 is CASSTDRQWDSPLHF. CDR3 coding DNA: TGTGCCAGTAGTACGGACCGGCAGTGGGATTCACCCCTCCACTTT.

V is TRBV6-5 and J is TRBJ2-3; D perhaps matches TRBD2 (5 bases). There are 16 residues in the CDR3. Germline assignment: CDR1 MNHEY and CDR2 SVGAGI. V gave up 2 bases and J gave up 2 bases, with 14 bases separating them. The CDR3 protein is CASSYNRGEPTDTQYF. In nucleotides, the CDR3 is TGTGCCAGCAGTTACAATCGGGGAGAGCCCACAGATACGCAGTATTTT.

The chain recombines TRBV5-1 with TRBJ2-3; 11 nucleotides align to TRBD2. The J segment lost 5 bases and the V segment lost 4 bases, leaving 9 bases of the junction unmatched. The CDR3 runs 16 residues. CDR1 and CDR2 (germline): SGHRS, YFSETQ. The DNA of the CDR3 is TGCGCCAGCAGCGTCCCGACTAGCGGGGCGGTAGATACGCAGTATTTT. It specifies CASSVPTSGAVDTQYF.